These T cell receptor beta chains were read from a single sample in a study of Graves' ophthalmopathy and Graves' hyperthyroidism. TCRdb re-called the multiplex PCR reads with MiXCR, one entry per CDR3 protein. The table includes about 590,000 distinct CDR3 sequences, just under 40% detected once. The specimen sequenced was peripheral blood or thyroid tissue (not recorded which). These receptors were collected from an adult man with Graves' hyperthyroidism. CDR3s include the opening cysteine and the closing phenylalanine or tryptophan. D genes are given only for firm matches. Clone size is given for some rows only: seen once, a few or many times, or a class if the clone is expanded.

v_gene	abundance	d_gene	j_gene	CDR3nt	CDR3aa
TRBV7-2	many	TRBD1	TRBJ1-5	TGTGCCAGCAGCTTGGGACAGGGGGACAATCAGCCCCAGCATTTT	CASSLGQGDNQPQHF
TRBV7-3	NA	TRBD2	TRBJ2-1	TGTGCCAGCAGCTTCATAGCGGGGGAATACAATGAGCAGTTCTTC	CASSFIAGEYNEQFF
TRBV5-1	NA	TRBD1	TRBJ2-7	TGCGCCAGCGGCAGACCGGGACAGGGAATGGGCGAGCAGTACTTC	CASGRPGQGMGEQYF
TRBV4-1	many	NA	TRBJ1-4	TGCGCCAGCAGCCAAGATGGGGGAAAACTGTTTTTT	CASSQDGGKLFF
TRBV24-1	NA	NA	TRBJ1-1	TGTGCTAGAGGGAGCCGAGGGAACACTGAAGCTTTCTTT	CARGSRGNTEAFF
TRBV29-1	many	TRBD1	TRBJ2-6	TGCAGCGTGTTGGACAGGGCGGCTGGGGCCAACGTCCTGACTTTC	CSVLDRAAGANVLTF
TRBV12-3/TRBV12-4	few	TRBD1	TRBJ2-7	TGTGCCAGCAGTTTAGGGGGGACAGCCAGTTCGCAGTACTTC	CASSLGGTASSQYF
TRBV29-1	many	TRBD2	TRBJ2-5	TGCAGCGCCCTGTCGGGGCGGGGGGTCCGAGAGACCCAGTACTTC	CSALSGRGVRETQYF
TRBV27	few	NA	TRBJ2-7	TGTGCCAGCAGTTTACGGGGAGGGGGCACCTACGAGCAGTACTTC	CASSLRGGGTYEQYF
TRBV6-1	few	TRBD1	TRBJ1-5	TGTGCCAGCAGTGAAGCCCGACAGGGTCGAGGGATTAGCAATCAGCCCCAGCATTTT	CASSEARQGRGISNQPQHF
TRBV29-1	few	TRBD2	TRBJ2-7	TGCAGCGTTGGGGAGGGACCCTACGAGCAGTACTTC	CSVGEGPYEQYF
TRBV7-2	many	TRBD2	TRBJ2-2	TGTGCCAGCAGCCCTCACCCGGGACTAGGGGGGGAGCTGTTTTTT	CASSPHPGLGGELFF
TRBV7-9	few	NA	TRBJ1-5	TGTGCCAGCCATCAATGGGGGGGGATTTTTAGCAATCAGCCCCAGCATTTT	CASHQWGGIFSNQPQHF
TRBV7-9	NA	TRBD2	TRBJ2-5	TGTGCCAGCAGTCTCCTAGCGGGGGGTTATTCAGGAGAGGCCCAGTACTTC	CASSLLAGGYSGEAQYF
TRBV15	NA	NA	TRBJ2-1	TGTGCCACCAGCAGAGATTGGACGGCGAGCTCCTACAATGAGCAGTTCTTC	CATSRDWTASSYNEQFF
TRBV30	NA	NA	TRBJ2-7	TGTGCCTGGAGTAGACGGGGCGAGCAGTACTTC	CAWSRRGEQYF
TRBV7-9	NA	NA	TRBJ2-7	TGTGCCAGCAGCCACGGACAGTACAATGAGCAGTACTTC	CASSHGQYNEQYF
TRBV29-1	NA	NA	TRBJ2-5	TGCAGCGTTGCGGGGGTGTCAGAGACCCAGTACTTC	CSVAGVSETQYF
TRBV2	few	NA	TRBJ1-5	TGTGCCAGCAGTCGGGATCGTAGCAATCAGCCCCAGCATTTT	CASSRDRSNQPQHF
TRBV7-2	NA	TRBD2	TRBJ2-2	TGTGCCAGCAGGGCTACCGGGACTAGCGTCACCGGGGAGCTGTTTTTT	CASRATGTSVTGELFF
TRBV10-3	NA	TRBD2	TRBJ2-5	TGTGCCATCAGTGAGTCGAAGGCTAGCGGGTCGGAGACCCAGTACTTC	CAISESKASGSETQYF
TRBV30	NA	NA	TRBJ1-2	TGTGCCTGGTCCAGGTTAAACTATGGCTACACCTTC	CAWSRLNYGYTF
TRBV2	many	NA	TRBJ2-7	TGTGCCAGCAGTGAAGAGGACACGGACCTTAATTACGAGCAGTACTTC	CASSEEDTDLNYEQYF
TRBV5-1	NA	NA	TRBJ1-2	TGCGCCAGCAGCTTGGATCCGGGTGCTGGCTACACCTTC	CASSLDPGAGYTF
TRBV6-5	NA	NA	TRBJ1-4	TGTGCCAGCAGTGTTTGGGGGACCTATAATGAAAAACTGTTTTTT	CASSVWGTYNEKLFF
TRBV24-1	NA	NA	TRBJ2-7	TGTGCCACCAGTGATTTGACTGAGCAGTACTTC	CATSDLTEQYF
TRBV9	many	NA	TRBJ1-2	TGTGCCAGCAGCGTAGACAGGGCAAACTATGGCTACACCTTC	CASSVDRANYGYTF
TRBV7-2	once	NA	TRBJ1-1	TGTGCCAGCAGCTTATCCCAGGGTCCCACTGAAGCTTTCTTT	CASSLSQGPTEAFF
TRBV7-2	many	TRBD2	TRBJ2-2	TGTGCCAGCAGCCGTGCGGGGGGCCTATACACCGGGGAGCTGTTTTTT	CASSRAGGLYTGELFF
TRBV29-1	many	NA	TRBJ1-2	TGCAGCGTTGAATTACGGTATGGCTACACCTTC	CSVELRYGYTF
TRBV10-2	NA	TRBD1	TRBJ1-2	TGTGCCAGCAGCTACGACAGGGGGGCCTATGGCTACACCTTC	CASSYDRGAYGYTF
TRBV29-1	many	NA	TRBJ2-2	TGCAGCGCTAAACAGGGTCGCGGCACCGGGGAGCTGTTTTTT	CSAKQGRGTGELFF
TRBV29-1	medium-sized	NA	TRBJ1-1	TGCAGCGCGAAAAACACTGAAGCTTTCTTT	CSAKNTEAFF
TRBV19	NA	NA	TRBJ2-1	TGTGCCAGTAGTATAGCGTGGAATGAGCAGTTCTTC	CASSIAWNEQFF
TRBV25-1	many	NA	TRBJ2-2	TGTGCCAGCAGTGAGGGGACGGGGACGAACACCGGGGAGCTGTTTTTT	CASSEGTGTNTGELFF
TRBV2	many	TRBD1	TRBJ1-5	TGTGCCAGCAGACATGGACAGGGGGGACAGCCCCAGCATTTT	CASRHGQGGQPQHF
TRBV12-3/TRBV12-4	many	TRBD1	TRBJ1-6	TGTGCCAGCAGTTTGGTAGGGGGCGGTTCACCCCTCCACTTT	CASSLVGGGSPLHF
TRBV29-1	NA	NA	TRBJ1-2	TGCAGCGTTATGAGGAGCGGGGGCGGCGGCTACACCTTC	CSVMRSGGGGYTF